The text below deals with one T cell receptor beta chain. The antigen remains unidentified. The data originate from a study of cytomegalovirus exposure and HLA in healthy donors. Study information: Counted in an early data release were some 81 million unique TCRs from HLA-typed donors. Whole-study results and caveats: No immune exposure information besides CMV serostatus was available.

The CDR3 is 16 amino acids. From germline, CDR1 is LGHNA and CDR2 YNFKEQ. V was clipped by 4 bases and J by 6 bases; unmatched bases: 9. The PCR ran on 60 Vbeta and 13 Jbeta primers. Data came from immunoSEQ multiplex PCR; TCRdb stores just in-frame clones and leaves some out. The data contain around 39,000 clones, roughly 80% of them seen just once; the ten biggest clones take up 1.4%. This rearrangement joins TRBV4-2 to TRBJ1-4; 9 bases agree with TRBD1. This clonotype originated in a man in his thirties or forties in good health and CMV-seronegative. The specimen was PBMCs. The chain's CDR3 is CASSPGTGSGDEKLFF. CDR3 nucleotide sequence: TGTGCCAGCAGCCCGGGGACAGGGTCAGGTGATGAAAAACTGTTTTTT.